The next 32 T cell receptor beta chains were all read from a single sample in a study of T cell responses to AZD1222 COVID-19 vaccine. Profiled with immunoSEQ multiplex PCR; TCRdb holds only in-frame clones, not every one. The sample shows around 180,000 clones, roughly nine tenths of them seen only once. The sample in question was peripheral blood, obtained on day 0 of AZD1222 vaccination. These TCRs come from an adult in good health.

The chain couples TRBV30 to TRBJ2-2; tentatively, D is TRBD2 (6 bases). Germline V gene data show CDR1 as GTSNPN and CDR2 as SVGIG (reference sequence). CDR3 length: 16 amino acids. V was pared by 2 bases and J by 6 bases, with 19 bases between. As DNA, the CDR3 is TGTGCCTGGAGTCCTTTACAGCCGGGACTTGCCGGGGAGCTGTTTTTT. Translation gives CAWSPLQPGLAGELFF.

The chain links TRBV5-1 to TRBJ2-2, with D possibly matching TRBD2 (5 bases). The CDR3 spans 15 residues. Germline V gives CDR1 SGHRS, CDR2 YFSETQ. The germline V and J ends were trimmed by 0 bases and 5 bases, with 11 bases remaining between them. This chain's CDR3 is CASSLDLRGTGELFF. The CDR3 coding sequence is TGCGCCAGCAGCTTGGATTTACGGGGAACCGGGGAGCTGTTTTTT.

The genes are TRBV6-2 or TRBV6-3 and TRBJ1-5, with D possibly being TRBD1 (5 bases). The CDR3 sequence is 16 residues long. The germline V and J ends were trimmed by 4 bases and 0 bases, with 13 bases remaining between them. CDR1 is MNHEY, CDR2 SVGEGT, per germline. The CDR3 nucleotides read TGTGCCAGCAGTTTATGGGGACTAGATAGCAATCAGCCCCAGCATTTT. It encodes CASSLWGLDSNQPQHF.

The genes are TRBV4-3 and TRBJ1-2; no clear D gene. The V gene lost 2 bases and the J gene lost 0 bases, with 10 bases spanning the gap. This CDR3 is built from 15 residues. Looked up from germline, CDR1 is LGHNA and CDR2 is YSLEER. CDR3 region: CASSQYLFSNYGYTF. The CDR3 region has the DNA TGCGCCAGCAGCCAATATCTCTTTTCTAACTATGGCTACACCTTC.

This clone was observed a single time. This chain links TRBV12-3 or TRBV12-4 with TRBJ2-7; D unclear. The CDR3 runs to 11 residues. The V end lost 6 bases, the J end lost 1 base, and 4 bases lay between the germline ends. CDR3 region: CASRKSYEQYF. In DNA, the CDR3 is TGTGCCAGCAGAAAGTCCTACGAGCAGTACTTC.

The V gene is TRBV5-1, the J gene TRBJ2-5; the D gene is possibly TRBD1 (6 bases). CDR3 length: 15 amino acids. V was shortened by 0 bases and J by 1 base, with 10 bases between the two germline ends. The germline V gene has CDR1 SGHRS and CDR2 YFSETQ. CDR3 in amino acids: CASSLGQGLQETQYF. CDR3 in DNA: TGCGCCAGCAGCTTGGGGCAGGGGCTCCAAGAGACCCAGTACTTC.

The chain uses TRBV28 and TRBJ1-2, with TRBD1 identical over 10 bases. With V trimmed by 6 bases and J by 0 bases, 7 bases remained unmatched. Germline lookup yields CDR1 MDHEN and CDR2 SYDVKM. This CDR3 region has 16 residues. CDR3 sequence (DNA): TGTGCCAGCAGCGACCCCGGGACAGGGGCTAACTATGGCTACACCTTC. Translating gives CASSDPGTGANYGYTF.

The chain recombines TRBV6-1 with TRBJ2-2; 9 nucleotides match TRBD1. The CDR3 runs 15 residues. Trimming took 5 bases from V and 7 from J; bases not matched to a gene: 8. Looked up from germline, CDR1 is MNHNS and CDR2 is SASEGT. CDR3 in amino acids: CASSRTGATDGELFF. The DNA for the CDR3 is TGTGCCAGCAGTCGGACAGGGGCGACAGACGGGGAGCTGTTTTTT.

Concerning this clone itself: Other DNA sequences within the sample encode an identical CDR3. The V call is TRBV7-3, the J call TRBJ2-1; D is uncertain. The length of the CDR3 is 15 residues. Germline lookup yields CDR1 SGHTA and CDR2 FQGTGA. Trimming shortened V by 2 bases and J by 0 bases, and 8 bases separated the two germline ends. CDR3 in DNA: TGTGCCAGCAGCTTACTGGGTGGCTCCTACAATGAGCAGTTCTTC. This encodes CASSLLGGSYNEQFF. Looking up the rest from reference TRBV7-3 and TRBJ2-1 gives the full variable domain: GAGVSQTPSNKVTEKGKYVELRCDPISGHTALYWYRQSLGQGPEFLIYFQGTGAADDSGLPNDRFFAVRPEGSVSTLKIQRTERGDSAVYLCASSLLGGSYNEQFFGPGTRLTVL.

The gene calls are TRBV18 and TRBJ1-1; the match to TRBD1 covers 9 bases. The CDR3 extends over 14 amino acids. The trim removed 4 bases at V and 4 bases at J, leaving 4 bases unmatched. CDR1 is KGHSH and CDR2 is LQKENI in the germline V gene. The chain's CDR3 is CASSQQGARTEAFF. In DNA form, the CDR3 reads TGTGCCAGCTCACAACAGGGGGCGCGCACTGAAGCTTTCTTT.

This chain uses TRBV6-1 with TRBJ2-5; 7 bases line up with TRBD1. The CDR3 loop spans 14 amino acids. The germline V gene has CDR1 MNHNS and CDR2 SASEGT. The V segment lost 2 bases and the J segment 5 bases; nucleotides outside the gene matches: 5. CDR3 DNA: TGTGCCAGCAGTGAATGGGTACAGGGGGAGACCCAGTACTTC. Translation gives CASSEWVQGETQYF.

This sequence joins TRBV29-1 and TRBJ1-2; no reliable D call. The CDR3 is 15 residues long. V lost 0 bases and J 0 bases, leaving 11 bases between the germline ends. Germline V CDR1 and CDR2: SQVTM, ANQGSEA. CDR3 nucleotides: TGCAGCGTTGAAGATCCCCGGCATACTAACTATGGCTACACCTTC. The encoded protein is CSVEDPRHTNYGYTF.

A few counts support this clone. CDR3 nucleotide sequence: TGCGCCAGCAGCCAAATATTGGGGTTTGACACTGAAGCTTTCTTT. Its protein product is CASSQILGFDTEAFF. The chain couples TRBV4-1 to TRBJ1-1, with D unresolved. The CDR3 has 15 residues. In germline, CDR1 is MGHRA, CDR2 YSYEKL. V lost 2 bases and J 3 bases, leaving 13 bases between the germline ends.

The rearrangement joins TRBV4-1 to TRBJ1-4; 7 bases align to TRBD1. Germline loops: CDR1 MGHRA, CDR2 YSYEKL. Trimming cost V 0 bases and J 14 bases; bases outside gene matches: 9. This CDR3 is built from 14 residues. The CDR3 nucleotides are TGCGCCAGCAGCCAAGAAGGGGAGGGGGCCTTGCTGTTTTTT. The encoded protein is CASSQEGEGALLFF.

CDR3 bases: TGTGCCAGCAGCATAGGGGTTGTTCAGCCCCAGCATTTT. Translated: CASSIGVVQPQHF. The chain is built from TRBV21-1 and TRBJ1-5; TRBD1, the table's D call, lacks a check against the DNA. TRBV21-1 is listed as a pseudogene. This CDR3 has 13 amino acids.

This chain connects TRBV6-5 to TRBJ2-7; unclear D gene. CDR3 length: 14 residues. The V end lost 7 bases, the J end lost 0 bases, and 13 bases lay between the germline ends. Germline V gene sequence: CDR1 MNHEY, CDR2 SVGAGI. The CDR3 spells CASTYGPNSYEQYV. Here the CDR3 DNA reads TGTGCCAGCACCTATGGACCGAACTCCTACGAGCAGTACGTC.

This clone appeared a single time. The chain is built from TRBV19 and TRBJ2-1, with D unresolved. The CDR3 runs 13 residues. Trimming pared 7 bases from V and 5 bases from J, leaving 12 bases between. CDR1 LNHDA and CDR2 SQIVND come from the germline V gene (reference sequence). The CDR3 protein is CASTITGNNEQFF. CDR3 nucleotide sequence: TGTGCCAGTACCATCACCGGTAACAATGAGCAGTTCTTC.

The chain combines TRBV5-1 with TRBJ2-6; 7 bases are a match to TRBD1. Losses at the gene ends were 3 bases for V and 3 bases for J; bases not matched to a gene: 6. There are 16 residues in the CDR3. Germline CDR1 reads SGHRS; CDR2 reads YFSETQ. The CDR3 bases are TGCGCCAGCAGCTACAAAGACAGGGATGGGGCCAACGTCCTGACTTTC. This translates into CASSYKDRDGANVLTF.

This clone was recorded once. The chain carries TRBV28 and TRBJ2-3; 9 bases match TRBD2. From germline, CDR1 is MDHEN and CDR2 SYDVKM. The CDR3 is made up of 16 amino acids. The V segment lost 1 base and the J segment 0 bases; nucleotides outside the gene matches: 2. Written as DNA, the CDR3 is TGTGCCAGCAGTTTATTCCTAGCGGGGAGCACAGATACGCAGTATTTT. Translating gives CASSLFLAGSTDTQYF.

V and J are TRBV28 and TRBJ2-7, with TRBD1 identical over 12 bases. This CDR3 contains 15 residues. Unmatched junction bases numbered 6, after V lost 6 bases and J lost 3 bases. Germline CDR1 MDHEN, CDR2 SYDVKM. The CDR3 spells CASSQGQGAIYEQYF. CDR3 DNA sequence: TGTGCCAGCAGCCAGGGACAGGGGGCGATCTACGAGCAGTACTTC.

V is TRBV12-3 or TRBV12-4 and J is TRBJ1-2; D perhaps matches TRBD1 (5 bases). This CDR3 spans 12 amino acids. V shed 5 bases and J shed 8 bases, with 12 bases lying between them. The CDR3 here is CASSPRQRGYTF. The CDR3 nucleotides read TGTGCCAGCAGTCCAAGACAGAGAGGCTACACCTTC.

Note on this clone: The junction shows a germline mismatch at one end, possibly a read error. The V call is TRBV29-1, the J call TRBJ2-2; possible D gene TRBD1, 6 bases. The CDR3 extends over 14 amino acids. Germline loops: CDR1 SQVTM, CDR2 ANQGSEA. The CDR3 DNA reads as TGCAGCGTTAAAGACACAAGGGGGTCCGGGGAGCTGTTTTTT. Protein: CSVKDTRGSGELFF.

The chain links TRBV18 to TRBJ2-7; 7 bases match TRBD1. CDR1 and CDR2 (germline): KGHSH, LQKENI. This CDR3 region has 15 residues. The V segment lost 3 bases and the J segment 2 bases; nucleotides outside the gene matches: 7. In nucleotides, the CDR3 is TGTGCCAGCTCACCGCCTTCGCAGGGGGCCTACGAGCAGTACTTC. Translated, it gives CASSPPSQGAYEQYF.

This chain joins TRBV30 and TRBJ1-2; D is unresolved. The CDR3 consists of 17 residues. V was clipped by 2 bases and J by 4 bases, with 23 bases between them. CDR1 GTSNPN and CDR2 SVGIG come from the germline V gene (reference sequence). CDR3 nucleotide sequence: TGTGCCTGGAGTCGCATTCGCGACGGACTCACCATCTATGGCTACACCTTC. Translating it yields CAWSRIRDGLTIYGYTF.

The chain is built from TRBV6-5 and TRBJ1-6, with unresolved D. V lost 4 bases to trimming and J lost 7 bases, with 17 bases between them. CDR3 size: 16 residues. Germline-derived CDR1 and CDR2 are MNHEY and SVGAGI. The CDR3 reads CASSSPAGTGNSPLHF. Here the CDR3 DNA reads TGTGCCAGCAGTTCTCCGGCGGGAACGGGGAATTCACCCCTCCACTTT.

The genes are TRBV27 and TRBJ2-1, with 14 nucleotides matching TRBD2. The germline V gene has CDR1 MNHEY and CDR2 SMNVEV (reference sequence). The CDR3 is made up of 17 amino acids. Losses at the gene ends were 6 bases for V and 4 bases for J; bases not matched to a gene: 8. CDR3 nucleotides: TGTGCCAGCAGGGGGACTAGCGGGGGAGCGAGATACAATGAGCAGTTCTTC. This gives the protein CASRGTSGGARYNEQFF.

V and J are TRBV5-4 and TRBJ1-2; D remains unclear. V gave up 0 bases and J gave up 5 bases, with 11 bases separating them. Per the germline V gene, CDR1 is SGHNT and CDR2 is YYREEE (reference sequence). This CDR3 has 14 residues. The CDR3 is CASSLGGARYGYTF. The CDR3 bases are TGTGCCAGCAGCTTGGGAGGAGCCAGATATGGCTACACCTTC.

This chain joins TRBV4-1 and TRBJ2-3; 10 bases fit TRBD2. The CDR3 runs 17 residues. Germline V gene sequence: CDR1 MGHRA, CDR2 YSYEKL. The V and J ends lost 2 bases and 2 bases, in that order; junction bases with no gene match: 7. CDR3 residues: CASSQQELAGYTDTQYF. Here the CDR3 DNA reads TGCGCCAGCAGCCAACAGGAACTAGCGGGGTACACAGATACGCAGTATTTT.

The gene calls are TRBV27 and TRBJ1-6; D gene uncertain. V was trimmed by 2 bases and J by 0 bases, leaving 5 bases between them. There are 15 residues in the CDR3. The germline V gene has CDR1 MNHEY and CDR2 SMNVEV (reference sequence). DNA of the CDR3: TGTGCCAGCAGTTTAGAGAGCTCCTATAATTCACCCCTCCACTTT. Amino acid sequence: CASSLESSYNSPLHF.

The rearrangement uses TRBV30 and TRBJ2-3; tentatively, D is TRBD2 (7 bases). V was cut by 0 bases and J by 0 bases, with 19 bases left in between. Germline V gene data show CDR1 as GTSNPN and CDR2 as SVGIG (reference sequence). The CDR3 has 18 amino acids. The DNA of the CDR3 is TGTGCCTGGAGTGTCGGTGGCGGGGGCCTTCGAAGCACAGATACGCAGTATTTT. The encoded protein is CAWSVGGGGLRSTDTQYF. Looking up the rest from reference TRBV30 and TRBJ2-3 gives the full variable domain: SQTIHQWPATLVQPVGSPLSLECTVEGTSNPNLYWYRQAAGRGLQLLFYSVGIGQISSEVPQNLSASRPQDRQFILSSKKLLLSDSGFYLCAWSVGGGGLRSTDTQYFGPGTRLTVL.

This chain connects TRBV12-3 or TRBV12-4 to TRBJ1-2, with 10 bases identical to TRBD1. This CDR3 contains 12 residues. With V trimmed by 6 bases and J by 8 bases, 3 bases remained unmatched. The CDR3 coding sequence is TGTGCCAGCAGCCCGGACAGGGGGGGCTACACCTTC. Protein product: CASSPDRGGYTF.

This chain connects TRBV7-3 to TRBJ2-1, with 7 bases lining up with TRBD2. This CDR3 has 13 amino acids. In germline, CDR1 is SGHTA, CDR2 FQGTGA. Trimming removed 4 bases from V and 6 bases from J; junction bases left unmatched: 3. DNA of the CDR3: TGTGCCAGCAGCTGGGGGGGAACCAATGAGCAGTTCTTC. Amino acid sequence: CASSWGGTNEQFF.